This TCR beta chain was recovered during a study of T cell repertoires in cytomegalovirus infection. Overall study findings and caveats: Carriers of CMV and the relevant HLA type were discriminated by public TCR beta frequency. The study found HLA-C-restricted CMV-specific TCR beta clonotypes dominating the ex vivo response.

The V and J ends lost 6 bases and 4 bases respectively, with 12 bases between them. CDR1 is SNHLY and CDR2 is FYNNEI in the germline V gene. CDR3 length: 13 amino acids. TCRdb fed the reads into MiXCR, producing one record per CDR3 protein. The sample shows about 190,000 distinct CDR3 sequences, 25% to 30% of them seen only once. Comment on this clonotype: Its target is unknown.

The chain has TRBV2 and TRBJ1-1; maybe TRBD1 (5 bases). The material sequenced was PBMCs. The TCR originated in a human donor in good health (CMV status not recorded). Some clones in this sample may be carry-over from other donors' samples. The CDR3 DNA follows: TGTGCCAGCAGCGCGACAGTACCCACTGAAGCTTTCTTT. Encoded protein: CASSATVPTEAFF. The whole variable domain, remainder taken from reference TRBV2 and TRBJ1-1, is EPEVTQTPSHQVTQMGQEVILRCVPISNHLYFYWYRQILGQKVEFLVSFYNNEISEKSEIFDDQFSVERPDGSNFTLKIRSTKLEDSAMYFCASSATVPTEAFFGQGTRLTVV.